Below, 11 T cell receptor beta chains from the same sample are listed, as sequenced in a study of cytotoxic CD8 clonotypes in ibrutinib-treated CLL. The table came from immunoSEQ multiplex PCR; TCRdb's copy has only in-frame clones and leaves some out. The sample shows roughly 250,000 clones, 60% to 75% of them seen only once. This material consisted of PBMCs, taken after 24 months of ibrutinib treatment. All receptors derive from a human donor with chronic lymphocytic leukemia.

In nucleotides, the CDR3 is TGCAGCGTCGGACAGGGAACCGGGGAGCTGTTTTTT. Its translation: CSVGQGTGELFF. The chain combines TRBV29-1 with TRBJ2-2; 8 bases are shared with TRBD1. This CDR3 has 12 residues. Looked up from germline, CDR1 is SQVTM and CDR2 is ANQGSEA. V lost 6 bases to trimming and J lost 5 bases; unmatched junction nucleotides: 2.

This clone was observed a single time. The J gene is TRBJ2-1, the V gene TRBV10-1; unclear D gene. CDR1 WNHNN and CDR2 SYGVQD come from the germline V gene (reference sequence). The CDR3 spans 11 residues. Trimming cost V 3 bases and J 9 bases, with 6 bases left between them. CDR3 in amino acids: CASSEGGEQFF. The CDR3 DNA is TGCGCCAGCAGTGAAGGTGGTGAGCAGTTCTTC.

The rearrangement joins TRBV28 to TRBJ2-3; TRBD2 matches 10 bases. This CDR3 is built from 16 residues. Germline V gives CDR1 MDHEN, CDR2 SYDVKM. The J segment lost 4 bases and the V segment lost 5 bases, leaving 9 bases of the junction unmatched. CDR3 sequence reads: CASSQVASGSADTQYF. The DNA of the CDR3 is TGTGCCAGCAGTCAAGTGGCTAGCGGGAGTGCAGATACGCAGTATTTT.

This clone was detected a few times. Different DNA sequences within this sample yield the same CDR3. This sequence joins TRBV7-3 and TRBJ2-7, with 9 bases lining up with TRBD1. Per germline, CDR1 SGHTA and CDR2 FQGTGA. V trimming: 2 bases; J trimming: 3 bases; junction bases outside the gene matches: 2. This CDR3 has 14 residues. CDR3 loop: CASSLLGQGYEQYF. CDR3 bases: TGTGCCAGCAGCTTATTGGGACAGGGCTACGAGCAGTACTTC.

The rearrangement joins TRBV9 to TRBJ2-7; 10 bases are a match to TRBD1. CDR1 is SGDLS and CDR2 is YYNGEE in the germline V gene. The CDR3 length is 15 residues. V lost 3 bases and J lost 5; bases outside the gene matches: 8. The CDR3 sequence is CASSEVGTGADEQYF. DNA for the CDR3: TGTGCCAGCAGCGAAGTGGGGACAGGGGCCGACGAGCAGTACTTC. Based on the CDR3 plus reference TRBV9 and TRBJ2-7, the full variable domain is DSGVTQTPKHLITATGQRVTLRCSPRSGDLSVYWYQQSLDQGLQFLIQYYNGEERAKGNILERFSAQQFPDLHSELNLSSLELGDSALYFCASSEVGTGADEQYFGPGTRLTVT.

The chain couples TRBV19 to TRBJ2-3; 7 bases line up with TRBD1. Trimming cost V 2 bases and J 2 bases; bases outside gene matches: 4. The CDR3 is 15 residues long. Germline V CDR1 and CDR2: LNHDA, SQIVND (reference sequence). CDR3: CASSILGTVTDTQYF. The CDR3 DNA follows: TGTGCCAGTAGTATACTAGGGACAGTCACAGATACGCAGTATTTT.

This chain joins TRBV5-8 and TRBJ2-5; D may correspond to TRBD1 or TRBD2 (5 bases each). CDR3 length: 13 amino acids. Trimming removed 7 bases from V and 5 bases from J, with 15 bases in between. Germline CDR1 reads SGHTS; CDR2 reads YDEGEE. DNA for the CDR3: TGTGCCAGCCGTACTAGGTCAGGGGAGACCCAGTACTTC. Its translation: CASRTRSGETQYF.

This chain links TRBV29-1 with TRBJ1-2; no clear D. CDR1 is SQVTM, CDR2 ANQGSEA, per germline. V was trimmed by 7 bases and J by 6 bases, leaving 15 bases between them. This CDR3 is built from 12 residues. CDR3 sequence: CSAWNLGDGYTF. In DNA form, the CDR3 reads TGCAGCGCTTGGAACCTAGGAGATGGCTACACCTTC. Together with reference TRBV29-1 and TRBJ1-2, the CDR3 gives the full variable domain: SAVISQKPSRDICQRGTSLTIQCQVDSQVTMMFWYRQQPGQSLTLIATANQGSEATYESGFVIDKFPISRPNLTFSTLTVSNMSPEDSSIYLCSAWNLGDGYTFGSGTRLTVV.

V gene TRBV29-1 combines with J gene TRBJ2-5, with a weak D call TRBD1 (6 bases). The CDR3 contains 11 residues. With 7 bases removed from V and 5 bases from J, the gap between germline ends came to 11 bases. Germline-derived CDR1 and CDR2 are SQVTM and ANQGSEA. The CDR3 DNA follows: TGCAGCGGCCAGGGGTGGGAGACCCAGTACTTC. As protein: CSGQGWETQYF. The complete variable domain, with remaining parts taken from reference TRBV29-1 and TRBJ2-5, reads SAVISQKPSRDICQRGTSLTIQCQVDSQVTMMFWYRQQPGQSLTLIATANQGSEATYESGFVIDKFPISRPNLTFSTLTVSNMSPEDSSIYLCSGQGWETQYFGPGTRLLVL.

This clone was observed a handful of times. CDR3 residues: CASSISGSYSSYNEQFF. As DNA, the CDR3 is TGTGCCAGTAGTATTAGCGGGAGCTATTCCTCCTACAATGAGCAGTTCTTC. The chain employs TRBV19 and TRBJ2-1; 9 bases are shared with TRBD2. The V gene end was trimmed by 3 bases and the J gene end by 0 bases; junction bases not matched to a gene: 6. There are 17 residues in the CDR3. CDR1 is LNHDA and CDR2 is SQIVND in the germline V gene (reference sequence).

This clone was detected once. The genes are TRBV6-1 and TRBJ1-2, with D tentatively TRBD1 (5 bases). Trimming took off 0 bases at V and 4 bases at J, with 9 bases between the two ends. This CDR3 region has 14 residues. The germline CDR1 and CDR2 sequences are MNHNS and SASEGT. CDR3 coding DNA: TGTGCCAGCAGTGAAGCGCCAGGGTCCTATGGCTACACCTTC. The encoded protein is CASSEAPGSYGYTF.